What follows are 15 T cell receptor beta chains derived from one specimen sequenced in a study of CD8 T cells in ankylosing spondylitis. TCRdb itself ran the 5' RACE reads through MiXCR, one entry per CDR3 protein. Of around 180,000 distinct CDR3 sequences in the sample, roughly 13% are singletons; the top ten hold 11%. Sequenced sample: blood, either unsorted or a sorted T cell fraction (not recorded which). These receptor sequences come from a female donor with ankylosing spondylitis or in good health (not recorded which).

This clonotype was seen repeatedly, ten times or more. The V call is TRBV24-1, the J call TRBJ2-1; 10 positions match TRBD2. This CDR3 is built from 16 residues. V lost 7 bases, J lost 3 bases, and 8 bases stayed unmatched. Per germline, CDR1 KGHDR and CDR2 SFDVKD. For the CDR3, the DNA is TGTGCCACCAGGGGCTTGAGCGGGAGGGACTACAATGAGCAGTTCTTC. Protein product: CATRGLSGRDYNEQFF.

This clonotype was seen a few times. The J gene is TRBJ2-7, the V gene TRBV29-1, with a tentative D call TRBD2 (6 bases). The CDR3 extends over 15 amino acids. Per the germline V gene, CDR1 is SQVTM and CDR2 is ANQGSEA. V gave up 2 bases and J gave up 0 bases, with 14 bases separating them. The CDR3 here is CSVEPLSGYSYEQYF. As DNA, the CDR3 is TGCAGCGTTGAACCCCTTAGCGGATACTCCTACGAGCAGTACTTC.

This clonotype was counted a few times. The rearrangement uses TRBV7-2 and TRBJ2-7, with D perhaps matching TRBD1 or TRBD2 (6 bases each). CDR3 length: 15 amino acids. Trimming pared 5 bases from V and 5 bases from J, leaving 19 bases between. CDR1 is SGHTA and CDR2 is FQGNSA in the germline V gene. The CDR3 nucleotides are TGTGCCAGCAGCCCGAGCCGGGGGCGAGGGCACGAGCAGTACTTC. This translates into CASSPSRGRGHEQYF.

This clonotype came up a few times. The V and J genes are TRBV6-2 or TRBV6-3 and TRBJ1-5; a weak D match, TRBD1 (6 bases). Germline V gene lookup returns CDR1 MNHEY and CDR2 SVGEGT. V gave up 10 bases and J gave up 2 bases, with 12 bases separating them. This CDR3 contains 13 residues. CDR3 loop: CATKEGGNQPQHF. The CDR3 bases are TGTGCCACAAAGGAGGGGGGCAATCAGCCCCAGCATTTT.

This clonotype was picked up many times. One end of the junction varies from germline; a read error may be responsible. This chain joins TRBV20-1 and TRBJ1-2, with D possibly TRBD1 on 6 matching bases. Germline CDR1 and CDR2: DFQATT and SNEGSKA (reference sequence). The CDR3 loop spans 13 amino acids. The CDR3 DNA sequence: TGCAGTGCTAGGGCTCCGACCGGGGGGGCCGGAGGGTTC. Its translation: CSARAPTGGAGGF.

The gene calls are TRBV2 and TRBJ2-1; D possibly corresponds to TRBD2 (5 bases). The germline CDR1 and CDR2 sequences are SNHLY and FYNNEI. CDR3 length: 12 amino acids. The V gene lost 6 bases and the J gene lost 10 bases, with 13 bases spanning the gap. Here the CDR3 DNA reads TGTGCCAGCAGACCTCAAGCGGTAGAGCAGTTCTTC. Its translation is CASRPQAVEQFF.

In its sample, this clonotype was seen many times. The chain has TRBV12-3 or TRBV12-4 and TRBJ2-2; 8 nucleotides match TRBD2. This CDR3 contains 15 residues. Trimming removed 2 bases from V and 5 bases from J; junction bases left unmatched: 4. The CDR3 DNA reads TGTGCCAGCAGTTTAATTAGCGGGACAACCGGGGAGCTGTTTTTT. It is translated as CASSLISGTTGELFF.

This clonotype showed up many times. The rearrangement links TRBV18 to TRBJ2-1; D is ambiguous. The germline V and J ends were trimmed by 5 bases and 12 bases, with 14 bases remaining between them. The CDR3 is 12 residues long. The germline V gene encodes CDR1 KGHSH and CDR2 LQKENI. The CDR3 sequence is CASSRPQSGQFF. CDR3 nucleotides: TGTGCCAGCTCAAGGCCGCAATCGGGGCAGTTCTTC.

This CDR3 is CASSSGQTLAGANVLTF. CDR3 nucleotides: TGCGCCAGCAGCTCAGGACAGACTCTAGCCGGGGCCAACGTCCTGACTTTC. The chain couples TRBV5-1 to TRBJ2-6; a weak D match, TRBD1 (6 bases). The CDR3 extends over 17 amino acids. Germline V lookup: CDR1 SGHRS, CDR2 YFSETQ. With 3 bases removed from V and 4 bases from J, the gap between germline ends came to 17 bases.

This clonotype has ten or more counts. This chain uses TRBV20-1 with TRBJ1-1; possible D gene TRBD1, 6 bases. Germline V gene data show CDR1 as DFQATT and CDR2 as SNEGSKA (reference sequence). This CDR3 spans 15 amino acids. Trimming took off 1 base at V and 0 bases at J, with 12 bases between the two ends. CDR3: CSARGAEGVNTEAFF. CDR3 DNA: TGCAGTGCTAGAGGGGCCGAGGGGGTGAACACTGAAGCTTTCTTT.

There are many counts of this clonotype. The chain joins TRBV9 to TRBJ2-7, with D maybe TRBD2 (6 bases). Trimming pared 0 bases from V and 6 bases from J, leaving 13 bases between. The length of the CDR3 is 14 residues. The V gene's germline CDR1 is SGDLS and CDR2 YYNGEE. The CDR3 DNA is TGTGCCAGCAGCGTAGGGTCTTTGGGAGGCGAGCAGTACTTC. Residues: CASSVGSLGGEQYF.

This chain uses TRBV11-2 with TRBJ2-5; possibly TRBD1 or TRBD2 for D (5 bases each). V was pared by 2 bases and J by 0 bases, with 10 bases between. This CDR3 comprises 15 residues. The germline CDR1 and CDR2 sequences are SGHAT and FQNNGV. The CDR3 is CASSLMRGYQETQYF. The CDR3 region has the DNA TGTGCCAGCAGCTTAATGAGGGGCTACCAAGAGACCCAGTACTTC.

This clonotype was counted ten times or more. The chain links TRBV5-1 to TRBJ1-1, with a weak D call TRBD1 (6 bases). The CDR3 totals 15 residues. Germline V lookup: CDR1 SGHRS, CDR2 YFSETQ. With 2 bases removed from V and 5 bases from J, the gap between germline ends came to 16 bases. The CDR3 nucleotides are TGCGCCAGCAGCTTCCGACCGGCTCAGGGGACTGAAGCTTTCTTT. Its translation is CASSFRPAQGTEAFF.

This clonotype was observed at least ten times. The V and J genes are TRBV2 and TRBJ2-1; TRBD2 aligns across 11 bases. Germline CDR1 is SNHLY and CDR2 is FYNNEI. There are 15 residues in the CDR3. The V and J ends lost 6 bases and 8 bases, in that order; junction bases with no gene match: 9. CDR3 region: CASRNLAGGVYEQFF. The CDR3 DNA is TGTGCCAGCAGGAACCTAGCGGGAGGAGTTTATGAGCAGTTCTTC.

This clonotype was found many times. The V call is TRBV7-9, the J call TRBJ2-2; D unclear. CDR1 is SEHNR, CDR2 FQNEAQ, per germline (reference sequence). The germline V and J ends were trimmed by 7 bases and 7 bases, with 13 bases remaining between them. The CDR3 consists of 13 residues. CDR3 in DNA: TGTGCCAGCATTACCCCCTTCGACGGGGAGCTGTTTTTT. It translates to CASITPFDGELFF. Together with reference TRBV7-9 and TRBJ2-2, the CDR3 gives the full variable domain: DTGVSQNPRHKITKRGQNVTFRCDPISEHNRLYWYRQTLGQGPEFLTYFQNEAQLEKSRLLSDRFSAERPKGSFSTLEIQRTEQGDSAMYLCASITPFDGELFFGEGSRLTVL.